This is a list of T cell receptor beta chains from one sample in a study of monozygotic twins with inflammatory bowel disease. TCRdb reprocessed the 5' RACE reads, keeping one entry per CDR3 protein, no DNA. This sample's table has about 160,000 distinct CDR3 sequences. The sample taken for sequencing was blood. All receptors derive from a human donor with ulcerative colitis or Crohn's disease, or a healthy co-twin of an affected twin (not recorded which). Each CDR3 is given with its conserved first and last residue. Each record gives: J gene, V gene, clone size, CDR3 protein. Rows may omit the clone size; those that give it use once, few, many or a size class.

j_gene: TRBJ1-2; v_gene: TRBV20-1; abundance: -; CDR3aa: CSARDRRGDVGGYTF
j_gene: TRBJ1-4; v_gene: TRBV5-6; abundance: -; CDR3aa: CASSLPPGTPNYGREKLFF
j_gene: TRBJ2-1; v_gene: TRBV5-1; abundance: -; CDR3aa: CASSSGGGQGDNEQFF
j_gene: TRBJ2-3; v_gene: TRBV5-1; abundance: -; CDR3aa: CASSPGTSGSLDTQYF
j_gene: TRBJ2-7; v_gene: TRBV4-2; abundance: -; CDR3aa: CASSQDEAGVGEQYF
j_gene: TRBJ2-3; v_gene: TRBV7-6; abundance: -; CDR3aa: CASSSTDTLGADTQYF
j_gene: TRBJ2-3; v_gene: TRBV7-3; abundance: -; CDR3aa: CASSSEGEAWADTQYF
j_gene: TRBJ1-1; v_gene: TRBV5-1; abundance: -; CDR3aa: CASSLAPLTGLGSEAFF
j_gene: TRBJ1-2; v_gene: TRBV14; abundance: -; CDR3aa: CASSLRRQVSLGGYTF
j_gene: TRBJ1-4; v_gene: TRBV27; abundance: -; CDR3aa: CASSPLRDRNPMGEKLFF
j_gene: TRBJ2-2; v_gene: TRBV6-5; abundance: -; CDR3aa: CASSFTGQVTGELFF
j_gene: TRBJ2-7; v_gene: TRBV5-1; abundance: -; CDR3aa: CASSLIRAAYEQYF
j_gene: TRBJ1-5; v_gene: TRBV27; abundance: -; CDR3aa: CASSRGRGNQPQHF
j_gene: TRBJ2-7; v_gene: TRBV20-1; abundance: -; CDR3aa: CSAWASARGGAYEQYF
j_gene: TRBJ2-2; v_gene: TRBV5-6; abundance: -; CDR3aa: CASSLAGRYAGELFF
j_gene: TRBJ1-2; v_gene: TRBV20-1; abundance: -; CDR3aa: CSARVTGTGGFGGYGYTF
j_gene: TRBJ2-5; v_gene: TRBV24-1; abundance: -; CDR3aa: CATSDPKETQYF
j_gene: TRBJ2-7; v_gene: TRBV11-1; abundance: -; CDR3aa: CASSRTSGRGRSSYEQYF
j_gene: TRBJ2-6; v_gene: TRBV5-1; abundance: -; CDR3aa: CASSFGLATSGANVLTF
j_gene: TRBJ2-5; v_gene: TRBV12-3/TRBV12-4; abundance: -; CDR3aa: CASSQLAIETRYF
j_gene: TRBJ2-1; v_gene: TRBV7-2; abundance: -; CDR3aa: CASSLAGGTSYNEQFF
j_gene: TRBJ1-1; v_gene: TRBV29-1; abundance: -; CDR3aa: CSAHNRGTEAFF
j_gene: TRBJ1-6; v_gene: TRBV5-1; abundance: -; CDR3aa: CASSLQVRGSYNSPLHF
j_gene: TRBJ2-3; v_gene: TRBV28; abundance: -; CDR3aa: CASRAWDRSTDTQYF
j_gene: TRBJ2-1; v_gene: TRBV5-1; abundance: -; CDR3aa: CASSLGPPGLAGAFMDEQFF
j_gene: TRBJ2-1; v_gene: TRBV7-3; abundance: -; CDR3aa: CASSKAEYNEQFF
j_gene: TRBJ2-7; v_gene: TRBV28; abundance: -; CDR3aa: CASSFRLAGVPSYEQYF
j_gene: TRBJ2-1; v_gene: TRBV7-2; abundance: medium-sized; CDR3aa: CASSLTLAFGTEQFF
j_gene: TRBJ1-1; v_gene: TRBV5-1; abundance: -; CDR3aa: CASRKLPGGNTEAFF
j_gene: TRBJ1-1; v_gene: TRBV10-3; abundance: -; CDR3aa: CAISPRDQQGVEAFF
j_gene: TRBJ2-5; v_gene: TRBV4-3; abundance: -; CDR3aa: CASSQGLAVQETQYF
j_gene: TRBJ1-1; v_gene: TRBV5-8; abundance: -; CDR3aa: CASSLWGGTEAFF
j_gene: TRBJ2-7; v_gene: TRBV10-3; abundance: -; CDR3aa: CAITTGGNEQYF
j_gene: TRBJ2-3; v_gene: TRBV6-5; abundance: -; CDR3aa: CASSYGWQKDTQYF
j_gene: TRBJ2-1; v_gene: TRBV28; abundance: -; CDR3aa: CASSWTGENEQFF
j_gene: TRBJ1-2; v_gene: TRBV27; abundance: -; CDR3aa: CASSSLLTGYGYTF
j_gene: TRBJ1-1; v_gene: TRBV20-1; abundance: -; CDR3aa: CSARATGHLLNTEAFF
j_gene: TRBJ2-3; v_gene: TRBV14; abundance: -; CDR3aa: CASSQGLAGNTQYF
j_gene: TRBJ2-1; v_gene: TRBV12-3/TRBV12-4; abundance: -; CDR3aa: CASSTRQIGTTDIPSWGQFF
j_gene: TRBJ2-3; v_gene: TRBV10-3; abundance: -; CDR3aa: CAISLAPSTDTQYF
j_gene: TRBJ1-3; v_gene: TRBV20-1; abundance: -; CDR3aa: CSAFRGNTIYF
j_gene: TRBJ2-3; v_gene: TRBV18; abundance: -; CDR3aa: CASAPGSDTQYF
j_gene: TRBJ2-5; v_gene: TRBV9; abundance: -; CDR3aa: CASSVLAGLQETQYF
j_gene: TRBJ1-6; v_gene: TRBV7-8; abundance: -; CDR3aa: CASRQGGNNSPLHF
j_gene: TRBJ2-7; v_gene: TRBV18; abundance: -; CDR3aa: CASSPRTDIEQYF
j_gene: TRBJ2-3; v_gene: TRBV6-9; abundance: -; CDR3aa: CASSYSHRLASTDTQYF
j_gene: TRBJ1-2; v_gene: TRBV7-9; abundance: -; CDR3aa: CASSRDWDDGYTF
j_gene: TRBJ2-3; v_gene: TRBV11-2; abundance: -; CDR3aa: CASSSSFPGQGITDTQYF
j_gene: TRBJ1-5; v_gene: TRBV5-1; abundance: -; CDR3aa: CASSSRNDGQPQHF
j_gene: TRBJ2-5; v_gene: TRBV7-8; abundance: -; CDR3aa: CASSLGSPSGQETQYF
j_gene: TRBJ2-7; v_gene: TRBV10-3; abundance: -; CDR3aa: CAIKGTGPSYEQNF
j_gene: TRBJ1-1; v_gene: TRBV15; abundance: -; CDR3aa: CATSRDKDRYTFF
j_gene: TRBJ1-2; v_gene: TRBV4-1; abundance: -; CDR3aa: CASSQGTGENYGYTF
j_gene: TRBJ2-1; v_gene: TRBV11-2; abundance: -; CDR3aa: CASRDRDLSYNEQFF
j_gene: TRBJ2-1; v_gene: TRBV20-1; abundance: -; CDR3aa: CSAGQVGTKQFF
j_gene: TRBJ2-2; v_gene: TRBV9; abundance: -; CDR3aa: CASSVWGNKELFF